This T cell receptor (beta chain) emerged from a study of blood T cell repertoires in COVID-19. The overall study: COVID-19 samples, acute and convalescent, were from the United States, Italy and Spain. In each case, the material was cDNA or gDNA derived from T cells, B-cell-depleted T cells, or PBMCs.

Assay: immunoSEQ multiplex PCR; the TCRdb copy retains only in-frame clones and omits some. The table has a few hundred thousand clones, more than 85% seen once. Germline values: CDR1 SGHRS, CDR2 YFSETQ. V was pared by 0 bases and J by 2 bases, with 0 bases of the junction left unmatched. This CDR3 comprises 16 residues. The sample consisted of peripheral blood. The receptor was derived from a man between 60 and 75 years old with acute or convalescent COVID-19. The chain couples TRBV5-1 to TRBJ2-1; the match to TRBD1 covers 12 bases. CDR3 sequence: CASSLGDRGPYNEQFF. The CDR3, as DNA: TGCGCCAGCAGCTTGGGGGACAGGGGGCCCTACAATGAGCAGTTCTTC.